These T cell receptor beta chains were read from a single sample in a study of CD8+ T cells in alopecia areata. Sequencing was performed with immunoSEQ multiplex PCR; in TCRdb, only in-frame clones are kept and a portion is missing. The sample holds fewer than 150,000 clones, 50% to 75% seen once. The sequenced sample was CD8+ T cells sorted from blood, obtained at week 4, from a patient treated with tofacitinib. The receptors here all came from a human donor with alopecia areata. The CDR3 runs from the conserved cysteine through the conserved F or W. D genes are given only for firm matches. Clone size, where shown, is once, few, many, or a class for clones that have expanded.

>NA|TRBD2|TRBV28|TRBJ2-7
CASSFHGSGRLYEQYF
TGTGCCAGCAGTTTCCATGGTAGCGGGCGACTATACGAGCAGTACTTC
>NA|TRBD1|TRBV14|TRBJ2-1
CASSLTGSSYNEQFF
TGTGCCAGCAGCCTGACAGGGAGCTCCTACAATGAGCAGTTCTTC
>NA|NA|TRBV13|TRBJ1-1
CASSLVQVNTEAFF
TGTGCCAGCAGCTTAGTACAGGTGAATACTGAAGCTTTCTTT
>NA|TRBD2|TRBV29-1|TRBJ2-1
CSAESGGNNEQFF
TGCAGCGCCGAGAGCGGGGGAAACAATGAGCAGTTCTTC
>NA|NA|TRBV30|TRBJ2-7
CAWSVLDGPYEQYF
TGTGCCTGGAGTGTACTGGACGGACCCTACGAGCAGTACTTC
>NA|TRBD1|TRBV9|TRBJ1-5
CASSPGTVNLPQHF
TGTGCCAGCAGCCCAGGGACAGTAAACTTGCCCCAGCATTTT
>NA|TRBD2|TRBV7-8|TRBJ2-1
CASSSGGPPGLAYNEQFF
TGTGCCAGCAGCTCGGGTGGACCTCCGGGACTAGCGTACAATGAGCAGTTCTTC
>once|NA|TRBV30|TRBJ2-7
CAWSVPETYEQYF
TGTGCCTGGAGTGTACCGGAAACCTACGAGCAGTACTTC
>few|NA|TRBV6-6|TRBJ2-7
CASSYFGDEQYF
TGTGCCAGCAGTTATTTCGGGGACGAGCAGTACTTC
>NA|NA|TRBV5-6|TRBJ2-1
CASSGTYNEQFF
TGTGCCAGCAGCGGAACGTACAATGAGCAGTTCTTC
>many|NA|TRBV10-2|TRBJ2-5
CASSGWSNQETQYF
TGCGCCAGCAGTGGCTGGTCTAACCAAGAGACCCAGTACTTC
>NA|NA|TRBV6-5|TRBJ2-3
CASSYAGDGVADTQYF
TGTGCCAGCAGTTACGCTGGGGACGGAGTCGCAGATACGCAGTATTTT
>NA|NA|TRBV5-1|TRBJ2-4
CASSTPGQGNIQYF
TGCGCCAGCAGCACCCCCGGCCAGGGAAACATTCAGTACTTC
>NA|NA|TRBV19|TRBJ2-1
CASSPQGGVGEQFF
TGTGCCAGTAGTCCACAGGGCGGGGTCGGTGAGCAGTTCTTC
>NA|NA|TRBV30|TRBJ1-2
CAWSLQGRYGYTF
TGTGCCTGGAGCCTACAGGGCCGTTATGGCTACACCTTC
>NA|NA|TRBV7-8|TRBJ2-7
CASLNRDRGPYEQYF
TGTGCCAGCTTAAACCGGGACCGCGGTCCCTACGAGCAGTACTTC
>NA|TRBD1|TRBV13|TRBJ1-2
CASSFPDQGAMDGYTF
TGTGCCAGCAGCTTTCCCGATCAGGGGGCAATGGATGGCTACACCTTC
>NA|NA|TRBV15|TRBJ2-1
CATSTNTPKGVYNEQFF
TGTGCCACCAGCACGAATACACCCAAAGGTGTCTACAATGAGCAGTTCTTC
>once|NA|TRBV9|TRBJ1-1
CASSFGGNTEAFF
TGTGCCAGCAGCTTCGGTGGGAACACTGAAGCTTTCTTT
>NA|NA|TRBV25-1|TRBJ1-2
CASSEGIAYGYTF
TGTGCCAGCAGTGAGGGGATAGCCTATGGCTACACCTTC
>NA|NA|TRBV9|TRBJ1-1
CASSVTESTEAFF
TGTGCCAGCAGCGTCACAGAAAGCACTGAAGCTTTCTTT
>NA|NA|TRBV30|TRBJ2-5
CAWSTGQETQYF
TGTGCCTGGAGTACAGGCCAAGAGACCCAGTACTTC
>NA|NA|TRBV30|TRBJ2-7
CAWSVRAYEQYF
TGTGCCTGGAGTGTACGAGCCTACGAGCAGTACTTC
>NA|TRBD1|TRBV13|TRBJ1-4
CASSAGGEGEKLFF
TGTGCCAGCAGCGCAGGGGGCGAGGGGGAAAAACTGTTTTTT
>NA|NA|TRBV29-1|TRBJ1-1
CSVLPPRGGGTEAFF
TGCAGCGTTCTACCACCCCGAGGGGGGGGTACTGAAGCTTTCTTT
>NA|NA|TRBV9|TRBJ1-2
CASSVGTEEDGYTF
TGTGCCAGCAGCGTAGGGACGGAGGAGGATGGCTACACCTTC
>NA|TRBD2|TRBV4-1|TRBJ2-2
CASSQGTSGVSGELFF
TGCGCCAGCAGCCAAGGGACTAGCGGGGTCTCCGGGGAGCTGTTTTTT
>NA|NA|TRBV7-9|TRBJ1-1
CASSLVRQMNTEAFF
TGTGCCAGCAGCTTAGTCCGGCAAATGAACACTGAAGCTTTCTTT
>NA|NA|TRBV6-6|TRBJ2-1
CASSYRWGVDNEQFF
TGTGCCAGCAGTTATCGGTGGGGGGTCGACAATGAGCAGTTCTTC
>NA|NA|TRBV28|TRBJ2-2
CASSPPGTGELFF
TGTGCCAGCAGTCCCCCTGGCACCGGGGAGCTGTTTTTT
>NA|TRBD2|TRBV28|TRBJ2-7
CASTATSGSYEQYF
TGTGCCAGCACCGCGACTAGCGGGTCCTACGAGCAGTACTTC
>once|NA|TRBV15|TRBJ1-5
CATGEENQPQHF
TGTGCCACCGGGGAGGAGAATCAGCCCCAGCATTTT
>NA|NA|TRBV7-9|TRBJ2-3
CASSLAGQGFTDTQYF
TGTGCCAGCAGCTTAGCTGGTCAGGGCTTCACAGATACGCAGTATTTT
>few|TRBD2|TRBV2|TRBJ2-1
CASSLSGGSSYNEQFF
TGTGCCAGCAGTCTTAGCGGGGGGTCGTCCTACAATGAGCAGTTCTTC
>NA|TRBD1|TRBV29-1|TRBJ1-1
CSVDGTGATEAFF
TGCAGCGTTGACGGGACAGGGGCCACTGAAGCTTTCTTT
>once|NA|TRBV29-1|TRBJ1-2
CSVRTREGYTF
TGCAGCGTTAGGACCCGGGAGGGCTACACCTTC
>NA|NA|TRBV2|TRBJ2-1
CASSLMVDEQFF
TGTGCCAGCAGCCTGATGGTAGATGAGCAGTTCTTC
>NA|NA|TRBV2|TRBJ1-5
CASSEHLNQPQHF
TGTGCCAGCAGTGAACATCTCAATCAGCCCCAGCATTTT
>NA|TRBD1|TRBV7-9|TRBJ2-2
CASSLGQGKNTGELFF
TGTGCCAGCAGCTTAGGACAGGGAAAGAACACCGGGGAGCTGTTTTTT
>NA|NA|TRBV6-1|TRBJ2-6
CASSVWVSGANVLTF
TGTGCCAGCAGTGTCTGGGTCTCTGGGGCCAACGTCCTGACTTTC
>few|NA|TRBV27|TRBJ1-1
CASSLSENTEAFF
TGTGCCAGCAGTTTATCTGAGAACACTGAAGCTTTCTTT
>NA|TRBD1|TRBV4-1|TRBJ2-7
CASSHSLTGDYEQYF
TGCGCCAGCAGCCACTCCCTGACAGGGGACTACGAGCAGTACTTC
>NA|TRBD2|TRBV9|TRBJ2-3
CASSSTGTRGDTQYF
TGTGCCAGCAGCTCCACCGGGACTAGAGGGGATACGCAGTATTTT
>NA|NA|TRBV25-1|TRBJ1-1
CASSDPFMNTEAFF
TGTGCCAGCAGTGATCCCTTCATGAACACTGAAGCTTTCTTT
>NA|NA|TRBV29-1|TRBJ1-1
CSVQSYPNTEAFF
TGCAGCGTTCAGTCCTACCCCAATACTGAAGCTTTCTTT
>NA|NA|TRBV27|TRBJ1-2
CASSFGGQYGYTF
TGTGCCAGCAGTTTTGGGGGGCAGTATGGCTACACCTTC
>NA|TRBD1|TRBV29-1|TRBJ1-2
CSVKDRAYGYTF
TGCAGCGTTAAAGACAGGGCCTATGGCTACACCTTC
>NA|NA|TRBV5-1|TRBJ2-1
CASSGGNEQFF
TGCGCCAGCAGCGGGGGGAATGAGCAGTTCTTC
>NA|NA|TRBV30|TRBJ1-5
CAWSSLNQPQHF
TGTGCCTGGAGTTCGCTAAATCAGCCCCAGCATTTT
>NA|NA|TRBV25-1|TRBJ1-5
CASSGGLGNQPQHF
TGTGCCAGCAGTGGGGGTCTGGGCAATCAGCCCCAGCATTTT
>once|NA|TRBV4-1|TRBJ2-7
CASSQVSQALYEQYF
TGCGCCAGCAGCCAAGTCTCGCAGGCCCTCTACGAGCAGTACTTC
>NA|NA|TRBV4-1|TRBJ1-2
CASSQDGNYGYTF
TGCGCCAGCAGCCAAGACGGGAACTATGGCTACACCTTC
>NA|NA|TRBV29-1|TRBJ1-4
CSVALMGGTATNEKLFF
TGCAGCGTTGCCCTGATGGGGGGAACAGCAACTAATGAAAAACTGTTTTTT
>NA|TRBD1|TRBV19|TRBJ2-1
CASSVGQGRNEQFF
TGTGCCAGTAGTGTGGGACAGGGTAGGAATGAGCAGTTCTTC
>NA|TRBD2|TRBV2|TRBJ2-3
CAGLASLVSTDTQYF
TGTGCCGGACTAGCATCCCTTGTCAGCACAGATACGCAGTATTTT
>few|NA|TRBV29-1|TRBJ2-3
CSVHRVSTDTQYF
TGCAGCGTTCACCGAGTAAGCACAGATACGCAGTATTTT
>NA|NA|TRBV9|TRBJ1-1
CASSVTRRSTEAFF
TGTGCCAGCAGCGTAACAAGGAGAAGCACTGAAGCTTTCTTT
>NA|TRBD2|TRBV29-1|TRBJ2-3
CSVDREGDTDTQYF
TGCAGCGTTGACAGGGAGGGTGACACAGATACGCAGTATTTT
>NA|NA|TRBV27|TRBJ1-2
CASSPTLTGNYGYTF
TGTGCCAGCAGTCCCACCCTTACAGGGAACTATGGCTACACCTTC